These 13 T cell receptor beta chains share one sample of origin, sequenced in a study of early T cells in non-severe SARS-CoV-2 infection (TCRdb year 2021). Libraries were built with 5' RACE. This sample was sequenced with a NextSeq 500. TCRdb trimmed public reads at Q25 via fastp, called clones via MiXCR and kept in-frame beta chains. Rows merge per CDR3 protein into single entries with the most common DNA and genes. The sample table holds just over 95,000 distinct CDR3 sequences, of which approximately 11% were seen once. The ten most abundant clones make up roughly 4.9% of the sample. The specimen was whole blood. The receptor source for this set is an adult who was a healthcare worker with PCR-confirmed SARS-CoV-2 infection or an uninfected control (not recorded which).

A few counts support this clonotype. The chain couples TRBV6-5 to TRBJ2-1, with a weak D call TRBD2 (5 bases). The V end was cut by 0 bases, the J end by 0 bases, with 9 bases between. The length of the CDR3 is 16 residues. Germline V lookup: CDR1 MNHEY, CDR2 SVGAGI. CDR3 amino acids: CASSYSWESSYNEQFF. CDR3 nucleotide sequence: TGTGCCAGCAGTTACTCTTGGGAGAGCTCCTACAATGAGCAGTTCTTC.

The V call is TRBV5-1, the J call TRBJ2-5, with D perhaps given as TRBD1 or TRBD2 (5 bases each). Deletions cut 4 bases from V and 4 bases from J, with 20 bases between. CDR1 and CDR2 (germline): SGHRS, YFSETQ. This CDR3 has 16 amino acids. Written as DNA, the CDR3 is TGCGCCAGCAGCATCGCCGGGACCCCAGGAGGAGAGACCCAGTACTTC. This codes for CASSIAGTPGGETQYF.

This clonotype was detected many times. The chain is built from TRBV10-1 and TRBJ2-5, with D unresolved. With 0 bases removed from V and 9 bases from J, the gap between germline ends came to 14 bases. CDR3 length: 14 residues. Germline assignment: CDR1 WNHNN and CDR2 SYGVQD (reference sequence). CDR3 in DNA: TGCGCCAGCAGTGAGTCGCCTACCGGGTCGCCCCAGTACTTC. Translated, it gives CASSESPTGSPQYF.

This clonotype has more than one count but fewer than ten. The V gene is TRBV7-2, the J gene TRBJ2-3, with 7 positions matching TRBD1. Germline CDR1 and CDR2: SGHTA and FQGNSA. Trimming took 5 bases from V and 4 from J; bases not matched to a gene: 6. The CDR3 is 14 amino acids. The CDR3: CASSPGQFPDTQYF. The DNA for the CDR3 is TGTGCCAGCAGCCCGGGACAGTTTCCAGATACGCAGTATTTT.

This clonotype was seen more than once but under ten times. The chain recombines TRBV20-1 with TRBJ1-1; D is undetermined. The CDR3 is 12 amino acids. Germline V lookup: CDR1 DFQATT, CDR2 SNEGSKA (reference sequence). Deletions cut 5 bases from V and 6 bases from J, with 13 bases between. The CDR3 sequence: CSAADQSPEAFF. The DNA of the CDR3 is TGCAGTGCTGCTGACCAGTCACCTGAAGCTTTCTTT.

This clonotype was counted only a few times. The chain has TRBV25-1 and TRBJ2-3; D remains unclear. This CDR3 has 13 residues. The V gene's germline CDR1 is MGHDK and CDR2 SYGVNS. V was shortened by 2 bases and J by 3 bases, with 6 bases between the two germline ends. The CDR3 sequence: CASSEQATDTQYF. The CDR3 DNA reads TGTGCCAGCAGTGAACAGGCTACAGATACGCAGTATTTT.

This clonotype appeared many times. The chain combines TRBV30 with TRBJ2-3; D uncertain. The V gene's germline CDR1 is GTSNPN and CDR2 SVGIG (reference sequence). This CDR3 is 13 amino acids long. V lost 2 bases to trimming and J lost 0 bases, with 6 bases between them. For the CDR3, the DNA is TGTGCCTGGAGTCCCTCCAGCACAGATACGCAGTATTTT. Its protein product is CAWSPSSTDTQYF.

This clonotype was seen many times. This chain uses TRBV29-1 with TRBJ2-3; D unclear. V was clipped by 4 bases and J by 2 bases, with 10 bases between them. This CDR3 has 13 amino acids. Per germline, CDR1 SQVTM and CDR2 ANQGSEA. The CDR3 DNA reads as TGCAGCGTTGTTGCTCAAGTCACAGATACGCAGTATTTT. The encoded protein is CSVVAQVTDTQYF.

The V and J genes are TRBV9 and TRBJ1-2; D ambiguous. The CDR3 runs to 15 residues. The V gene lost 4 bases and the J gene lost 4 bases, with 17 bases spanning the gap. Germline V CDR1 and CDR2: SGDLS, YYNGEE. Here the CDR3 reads CASSTPDGNPYGYTF. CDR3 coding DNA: TGTGCCAGCAGCACCCCCGACGGAAACCCCTATGGCTACACCTTC.

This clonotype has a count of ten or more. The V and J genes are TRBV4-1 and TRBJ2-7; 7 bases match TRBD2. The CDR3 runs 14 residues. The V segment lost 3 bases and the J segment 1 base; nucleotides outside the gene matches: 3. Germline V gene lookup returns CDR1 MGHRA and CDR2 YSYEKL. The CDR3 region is CASSHKAGSYEQYF. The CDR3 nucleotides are TGCGCCAGCAGCCATAAAGCGGGGTCCTACGAGCAGTACTTC.

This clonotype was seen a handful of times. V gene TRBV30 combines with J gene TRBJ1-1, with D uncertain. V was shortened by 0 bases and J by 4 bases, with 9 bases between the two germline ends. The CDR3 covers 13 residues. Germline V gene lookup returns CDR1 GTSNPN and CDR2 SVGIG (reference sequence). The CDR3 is CAWSVGRVTEAFF. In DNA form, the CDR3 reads TGTGCCTGGAGTGTGGGTAGGGTCACTGAAGCTTTCTTT.

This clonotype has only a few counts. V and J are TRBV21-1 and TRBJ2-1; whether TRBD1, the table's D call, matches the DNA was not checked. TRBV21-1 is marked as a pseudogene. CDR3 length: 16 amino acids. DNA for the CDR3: TGTGCCAGCAGCAGAACAGGGGGCGACTCCTACAATGAGCAGTTCTTC. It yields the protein CASSRTGGDSYNEQFF.

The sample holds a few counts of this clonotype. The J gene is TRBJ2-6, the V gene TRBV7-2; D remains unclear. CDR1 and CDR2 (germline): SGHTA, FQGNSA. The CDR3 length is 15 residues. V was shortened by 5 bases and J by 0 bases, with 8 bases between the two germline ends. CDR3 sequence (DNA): TGTGCCAGCAGCCACGGACCCTCTGGGGCCAACGTCCTGACTTTC. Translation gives CASSHGPSGANVLTF. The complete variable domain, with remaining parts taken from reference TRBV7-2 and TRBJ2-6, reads GAGVSQSPSNKVTEKGKDVELRCDPISGHTALYWYRQSLGQGLEFLIYFQGNSAPDKSGLPSDRFSAERTGGSVSTLTIQRTQQEDSAVYLCASSHGPSGANVLTFGAGSRLTVL.